The 30 T cell receptor beta chains in this list originate from one sample, sequenced in a study of cytomegalovirus exposure and HLA in healthy donors. The protocol was immunoSEQ multiplex PCR, while the TCRdb copy is restricted to in-frame clones and leaves out a portion. This sample has 150,000 to 200,000 clones, with roughly 80% found just once. The sample was PBMCs. These receptors all come from a man aged 25 to 40 in good health and CMV-seropositive.

This clone was picked up one time. J is TRBJ2-3 and V is TRBV5-1; the match to TRBD2 covers 10 bases. The CDR3 loop spans 14 amino acids. Germline-derived CDR1 and CDR2 are SGHRS and YFSETQ. The trim removed 1 base at V and 10 bases at J, leaving 6 bases unmatched. CDR3 protein: CASSLTGTSEAQYF. The CDR3 DNA is TGCGCCAGCAGCTTGACCGGGACTAGCGAGGCGCAGTATTTT.

The chain carries TRBV6-6 and TRBJ2-1; 15 bases are a match to TRBD2. This CDR3 comprises 14 residues. Germline V gene sequence: CDR1 MNHNY, CDR2 SVGAGI (reference sequence). The ends lost 6 bases at V and 16 bases at J; junction bases unmatched: 10. In nucleotides, the CDR3 is TGTGCCAGCAGGCACAGGACTAGCGGGGGGGGCGGTTTCTTC. Translating it yields CASRHRTSGGGGFF.

The chain employs TRBV4-3 and TRBJ1-1, with 9 bases lining up with TRBD1. Germline CDR1 is LGHNA and CDR2 is YSLEER. This CDR3 is built from 15 residues. V dropped 4 bases and J dropped 5; count of bases not matched to a gene: 8. In nucleotides, the CDR3 is TGCGCCAGCAGCCGCGCCGGGACAGGGAGGACTGAAGCTTTCTTT. Protein product: CASSRAGTGRTEAFF.

The V gene is TRBV27, the J gene TRBJ2-7; tentative D call: TRBD2 (5 bases). Germline V gene sequence: CDR1 MNHEY, CDR2 SMNVEV (reference sequence). V was clipped by 6 bases and J by 3 bases, with 12 bases between them. This CDR3 is 13 amino acids long. The CDR3 loop reads CASRLNRDYEQYF. Written as DNA, the CDR3 is TGTGCCAGCAGACTGAACCGGGACTACGAGCAGTACTTC.

The chain has TRBV4-3 and TRBJ2-3; TRBD2 agrees at 8 bases. J gave up 5 bases and V 2 bases, and 6 bases lay outside the gene matches. Germline V lookup: CDR1 LGHNA, CDR2 YSLEER. This CDR3 spans 15 amino acids. CDR3 loop: CASSQTGSGGDTQYF. CDR3 DNA: TGCGCCAGCAGCCAAACAGGGAGCGGGGGAGATACGCAGTATTTT.

This chain links TRBV27 with TRBJ2-1; 10 positions match TRBD1. The CDR3 runs to 15 residues. The V gene end was trimmed by 0 bases and the J gene end by 7 bases; junction bases not matched to a gene: 3. Germline CDR1 is MNHEY and CDR2 is SMNVEV (reference sequence). The CDR3 nucleotides read TGTGCCAGCAGTTTATCCCGGACAGGGGGAAATGAGCAGTTCTTC. This sequence encodes CASSLSRTGGNEQFF.

The chain has TRBV7-9 and TRBJ2-7, with 7 bases lining up with TRBD1. V gave up 3 bases and J gave up 5 bases; unmatched junction bases: 4. The germline gives CDR1 SEHNR, CDR2 FQNEAQ (reference sequence). There are 13 residues in the CDR3. The CDR3 DNA reads TGTGCCAGCAGCTTGCAGGGGGTTAACGAGCAGTACTTC. It translates to CASSLQGVNEQYF.

The chain joins TRBV10-2 to TRBJ2-1; 10 nucleotides match TRBD2. V was pared by 6 bases and J by 3 bases, with 5 bases of the junction left unmatched. Per the germline V gene, CDR1 is WSHSY and CDR2 is SAAADI. The CDR3 spans 15 residues. The CDR3 loop reads CASRGRLAGYNEQFF. The CDR3 DNA is TGCGCCAGCAGGGGAAGACTAGCGGGCTACAATGAGCAGTTCTTC.

The chain joins TRBV6-1 to TRBJ1-1; 7 nucleotides align to TRBD1. J was trimmed by 5 bases and V by 4 bases; bases with no gene match: 10. The length of the CDR3 is 15 residues. Germline CDR1 reads MNHNS; CDR2 reads SASEGT. The CDR3 nucleotides are TGTGCCAGCAGTGCGCGCCACAGGGGCCGGACTGAAGCTTTCTTT. Translating gives CASSARHRGRTEAFF.

The V call is TRBV6-6, the J call TRBJ2-3; D is unresolved. Trimming took off 8 bases at V and 2 bases at J, with 14 bases between the two ends. Germline values: CDR1 MNHNY, CDR2 SVGAGI (reference sequence). The CDR3 has 14 residues. The CDR3 reads CASLLEGVTDTQYF. The CDR3, as DNA: TGTGCCAGCCTTCTGGAAGGAGTCACAGATACGCAGTATTTT.

The genes are TRBV5-6 and TRBJ1-1, with D maybe TRBD1 (6 bases). This CDR3 comprises 15 residues. In germline, CDR1 is SGHDT, CDR2 YYEEEE. V was trimmed by 3 bases and J by 4 bases, leaving 16 bases between them. The CDR3 DNA is TGTGCCAGCAGCTCGATTAGGGGGATGAGCACTGAAGCTTTCTTT. Encoded protein: CASSSIRGMSTEAFF.

This clone was picked up a small number of times. This chain uses TRBV2 with TRBJ1-6; 10 bases match TRBD1. V lost 7 bases and J lost 10; bases outside the gene matches: 10. The germline V gene has CDR1 SNHLY and CDR2 FYNNEI. The CDR3 consists of 15 residues. The CDR3 spells CASTGQGQGRSPLHF. In DNA form, the CDR3 reads TGTGCCAGCACCGGACAGGGACAGGGGCGATCACCCCTCCACTTT.

The chain carries TRBV6-4 and TRBJ1-2; 7 bases map to TRBD1. Trimming took 6 bases from V and 5 from J; bases not matched to a gene: 9. CDR3 size: 14 residues. Germline V lookup: CDR1 MRHNA, CDR2 SNTAGT. The CDR3 protein is CASREQGLGYGYTF. In DNA form, the CDR3 reads TGTGCCAGCAGGGAACAGGGGTTAGGGTATGGCTACACCTTC.

The J gene is TRBJ1-1, the V gene TRBV7-2, with 7 bases lining up with TRBD1. Per germline, CDR1 SGHTA and CDR2 FQGNSA. The CDR3 contains 12 residues. The V and J ends lost 5 bases and 6 bases, in that order; junction bases with no gene match: 3. The CDR3 sequence: CASSRQGSEAFF. CDR3 DNA: TGTGCCAGCAGCCGACAGGGTTCTGAAGCTTTCTTT. Supplemented by reference TRBV7-2 and TRBJ1-1, the full variable domain reads GAGVSQSPSNKVTEKGKDVELRCDPISGHTALYWYRQSLGQGLEFLIYFQGNSAPDKSGLPSDRFSAERTGGSVSTLTIQRTQQEDSAVYLCASSRQGSEAFFGQGTRLTVV.

This rearrangement joins TRBV2 to TRBJ1-2; a weak D match, TRBD1 (5 bases). The germline CDR1 and CDR2 sequences are SNHLY and FYNNEI. This CDR3 region has 15 residues. V was shortened by 5 bases and J by 4 bases, with 17 bases between the two germline ends. CDR3 nucleotide sequence: TGTGCCAGCAGTTACAATTTACAGGTTGTCTATGGCTACACCTTC. Amino acids: CASSYNLQVVYGYTF. The whole variable domain, remainder taken from reference TRBV2 and TRBJ1-2, is EPEVTQTPSHQVTQMGQEVILRCVPISNHLYFYWYRQILGQKVEFLVSFYNNEISEKSEIFDDQFSVERPDGSNFTLKIRSTKLEDSAMYFCASSYNLQVVYGYTFGSGTRLTVV.

The rearrangement uses TRBV7-9 and TRBJ2-1; TRBD2 is a possible D gene (5 bases). Trimming removed 4 bases from V and 6 bases from J, with 13 bases in between. Germline V gives CDR1 SEHNR, CDR2 FQNEAQ (reference sequence). The CDR3 has 14 amino acids. CDR3 in amino acids: CASSSPGNSNEQFF. Here the CDR3 DNA reads TGTGCCAGCAGCTCCCCGGGGAATAGCAATGAGCAGTTCTTC. The whole variable domain, remainder taken from reference TRBV7-9 and TRBJ2-1, is DTGVSQNPRHKITKRGQNVTFRCDPISEHNRLYWYRQTLGQGPEFLTYFQNEAQLEKSRLLSDRFSAERPKGSFSTLEIQRTEQGDSAMYLCASSSPGNSNEQFFGPGTRLTVL.

The chain is built from TRBV18 and TRBJ1-6, with TRBD1 matching 7 bases. The trim removed 6 bases at V and 1 base at J, leaving 9 bases unmatched. Looked up from germline, CDR1 is KGHSH and CDR2 is LQKENI. The CDR3 consists of 17 residues. The CDR3 sequence is CASSPGKGASYNSPLHF. The CDR3 region has the DNA TGTGCCAGCTCCCCCGGGAAGGGGGCGTCCTATAATTCACCCCTCCACTTT.

The chain has TRBV7-2 and TRBJ1-6; the match to TRBD1 covers 9 bases. Looked up from germline, CDR1 is SGHTA and CDR2 is FQGNSA. This CDR3 has 15 residues. The ends lost 5 bases at V and 6 bases at J; junction bases unmatched: 5. The CDR3 coding sequence is TGTGCCAGCAGCGCATGGGACAGGGCTAATTCACCCCTCCACTTT. Its protein is CASSAWDRANSPLHF.

The chain is built from TRBV30 and TRBJ1-6; D is unresolved. V was pared by 4 bases and J by 7 bases, with 23 bases between. The CDR3 consists of 17 residues. Germline assignment: CDR1 GTSNPN and CDR2 SVGIG (reference sequence). The CDR3 DNA follows: TGTGCCTGGAATAAGAGGGCCTTCGATTACCGGAATTCACCCCTCCACTTT. Translation gives CAWNKRAFDYRNSPLHF.

V usage is TRBV18 and J usage is TRBJ2-5, with D perhaps TRBD2 (6 bases). V was pared by 3 bases and J by 2 bases, with 7 bases between. The CDR3 contains 13 residues. Germline-derived CDR1 and CDR2 are KGHSH and LQKENI. The CDR3 spells CASSPGTQETQYF. The CDR3 region has the DNA TGTGCCAGCTCACCCGGGACTCAAGAGACCCAGTACTTC.

V usage is TRBV11-2 and J usage is TRBJ2-7, with 7 bases lining up with TRBD1. Germline CDR1 reads SGHAT; CDR2 reads FQNNGV. The CDR3 contains 17 residues. After removal of 2 bases from V and 4 bases from J, the junction contained 14 bases not matched to a gene. The CDR3 nucleotides are TGTGCCAGCAGCTTAACACGGCCGGTACAGGACAGGTACGAGCAGTACTTC. Translated, it gives CASSLTRPVQDRYEQYF.

V and J are TRBV19 and TRBJ2-3; 9 bases are a match to TRBD1. CDR1 and CDR2 from the germline V gene are LNHDA and SQIVND (reference sequence). V dropped 3 bases and J dropped 5; count of bases not matched to a gene: 3. The length of the CDR3 is 14 residues. In nucleotides, the CDR3 is TGTGCCAGTAGTATGAACAGGGGGCTAGATACGCAGTATTTT. Protein: CASSMNRGLDTQYF. Together with reference TRBV19 and TRBJ2-3, the CDR3 gives the full variable domain: DGGITQSPKYLFRKEGQNVTLSCEQNLNHDAMYWYRQDPGQGLRLIYYSQIVNDFQKGDIAEGYSVSREKKESFPLTVTSAQKNPTAFYLCASSMNRGLDTQYFGPGTRLTVL.

This clone was found once. V gene TRBV28 combines with J gene TRBJ1-6; 8 nucleotides align to TRBD1. From germline, CDR1 is MDHEN and CDR2 SYDVKM. V was clipped by 5 bases and J by 9 bases; unmatched bases: 9. The CDR3 has 15 residues. CDR3: CASSIRQGLSSPLHF. The CDR3 nucleotides are TGTGCCAGCAGTATTCGACAGGGGTTGAGTTCACCCCTCCACTTT.

This clone was seen once. This CDR3 reads CASSPWDRVDGYTF. The CDR3 bases are TGTGCCAGCAGTCCCTGGGACAGGGTGGATGGCTACACCTTC. The gene calls are TRBV27 and TRBJ1-2, with TRBD1 identical over 9 bases. CDR3 length equals 14 residues. Germline V gives CDR1 MNHEY, CDR2 SMNVEV (reference sequence). V shed 5 bases, J shed 6 bases, and the junction held 7 bases outside the gene matches.

The rearrangement links TRBV5-1 to TRBJ1-1; D remains unclear. This CDR3 has 17 residues. Germline-derived CDR1 and CDR2 are SGHRS and YFSETQ. Trimming left V 3 bases short and J 1 base short, with 19 bases between. The CDR3 sequence is CASSWGGWATANTEAFF. The CDR3 coding sequence is TGCGCCAGCAGCTGGGGAGGGTGGGCGACGGCGAACACTGAAGCTTTCTTT.

This clone was seen more than once but under ten times. CDR3 DNA sequence: TGTGCCAGCAGTGGCGGAGACACAGATACGCAGTATTTT. Protein product: CASSGGDTDTQYF. The chain employs TRBV6-4 and TRBJ2-3; D unclear. Germline V gene lookup returns CDR1 MRHNA and CDR2 SNTAGT. V lost 4 bases and J lost 2, with 7 bases in between. The CDR3 extends over 13 amino acids.

V is TRBV4-3 and J is TRBJ2-7; D may be TRBD2 (5 bases). The CDR3 has 16 residues. V lost 0 bases and J lost 6, with 18 bases in between. CDR1 is LGHNA and CDR2 is YSLEER in the germline V gene. The CDR3: CASSQDMRVGMGEQYF. The CDR3 DNA is TGCGCCAGCAGCCAAGATATGAGGGTCGGGATGGGCGAGCAGTACTTC.

V usage is TRBV10-3 and J usage is TRBJ1-5; TRBD1 matches 8 bases. The J segment lost 4 bases and the V segment lost 4 bases, leaving 9 bases of the junction unmatched. There are 16 residues in the CDR3. Germline CDR1 and CDR2: ENHRY and SYGVKD. The CDR3 DNA sequence: TGTGCCATCAGTGCTTCAGGGGGCAATAGAAATCAGCCCCAGCATTTT. This translates into CAISASGGNRNQPQHF.

The genes are TRBV30 and TRBJ2-1, with a tentative D call TRBD2 (6 bases). The CDR3 runs to 11 residues. The germline V and J ends were trimmed by 8 bases and 7 bases, with 12 bases remaining between them. Germline lookup yields CDR1 GTSNPN and CDR2 SVGIG (reference sequence). DNA for the CDR3: TGTGCCGCCGGGGGTGGTAATGAGCAGTTCTTC. Protein product: CAAGGGNEQFF.

The V call is TRBV4-3, the J call TRBJ1-2; D perhaps matches TRBD1 (5 bases). Germline V CDR1 and CDR2: LGHNA, YSLEER. Trimming took off 0 bases at V and 3 bases at J, with 14 bases between the two ends. The CDR3 loop spans 16 amino acids. CDR3 coding DNA: TGCGCCAGCAGCCAAGATCGGGGGGGGAGCCACTATGGCTACACCTTC. It codes for CASSQDRGGSHYGYTF.